Listed here are 14 T cell receptor beta chains from one sample, sequenced in a study of blood T cells in healthy people across ages. Alongside a J-beta primer mix, a sample-barcoded 5' primer served in a second PCR lasting roughly 6 to 11 cycles. MiXCR was run by TCRdb on the 5' RACE reads, yielding one entry per CDR3 protein. The sample consists of fewer than 700,000 distinct CDR3 sequences, less than 45% of them appearing once. The sequencing input was blood. These receptors were obtained from a man older than 75 in good health.

V and J are TRBV5-1 and TRBJ2-1, with 11 bases that match TRBD2. This CDR3 region has 16 residues. V was clipped by 3 bases and J by 2 bases; unmatched bases: 4. Looked up from germline, CDR1 is SGHRS and CDR2 is YFSETQ. CDR3: CASSSASGGTYNEQFF. As DNA, the CDR3 is TGCGCCAGCAGCTCCGCTAGCGGGGGGACCTACAATGAGCAGTTCTTC.

Details on this clonotype: Just one base apart from a much larger clone, this may be a read error. The V and J genes are TRBV12-3 or TRBV12-4 and TRBJ1-1; TRBD1 is a possible D gene (6 bases). The CDR3 extends over 14 amino acids. Deletions cut 7 bases from V and 6 bases from J, with 18 bases between. The CDR3, as DNA: TGTGCCAGCACTCACAGGGCTGGGGGAGCTGAAGCTTTCTTT. Translating it yields CASTHRAGGAEAFF.

About this clonotype: A junction end diverges from the germline sequence, so it may reflect a read error. The rearrangement joins TRBV29-1 to TRBJ2-3, with 11 positions matching TRBD2. Germline-derived CDR1 and CDR2 are SQVTM and ANQGSEA. The CDR3 extends over 14 amino acids. The CDR3 sequence is CSVETSGITETQYF. As DNA, the CDR3 is TGCAGCGTTGAGACTAGCGGGATAACAGAGACGCAGTATTTT.

This chain connects TRBV6-6 to TRBJ1-5, with 9 bases matching TRBD1. The trim removed 7 bases at V and 11 bases at J, leaving 18 bases unmatched. Germline V gene lookup returns CDR1 MNHNY and CDR2 SVGAGI (reference sequence). This CDR3 is built from 16 residues. The DNA of the CDR3 is TGTGCCAGCACCTGGGAGGAGGGACAGGGCGGTGTAGCCCAGCATTTT. This gives the protein CASTWEEGQGGVAQHF.

Of note for this clonotype: Its ends do not fully match the called genes, so a read error is possible. This rearrangement joins TRBV7-8 to TRBJ2-7, with a weak D call TRBD1 (7 bases). The better agreement between TRBJ2-5 and the DNA end casts doubt on the J call. Germline lookup yields CDR1 SGHVS and CDR2 FQNEAQ. This CDR3 contains 18 residues. As DNA, the CDR3 is TGTACCAGCAGCTTAGGATACGGTCGACAGGGCGGGAAGGAGACCCAGTACTTC. It encodes CTSSLGYGRQGGKETQYF.

The rearrangement joins TRBV7-2 to TRBJ2-1, with 7 bases matching TRBD2. There are 13 residues in the CDR3. J gave up 10 bases and V 1 base, and 4 bases lay outside the gene matches. Looked up from germline, CDR1 is SGHTA and CDR2 is FQGNSA. This CDR3 is CASSLETSREQFF. The CDR3, as DNA: TGTGCCAGCAGCTTAGAGACTAGCAGAGAGCAGTTCTTC.

The chain uses TRBV7-2 and TRBJ2-4; maybe TRBD2 (5 bases). With the DNA end fitting TRBJ2-5 better, the J assignment may be wrong. The CDR3 runs to 14 residues. Germline CDR1 SGHTA, CDR2 FQGNSA. In DNA, the CDR3 is TGTGCCAGCAGCTCCGTCGGCAGAGGGGAGACCCAGTACTTC. This translates into CASSSVGRGETQYF.

Points on this clonotype: Mismatch with germline at one junction end may stem from a read error. The CDR3 nucleotides read TGTACCAGCAGTCGGAACGAGGGGCGATATAATTCACCCCTCCACTTT. Residues: CTSSRNEGRYNSPLHF. The genes are TRBV6-6 and TRBJ1-6; a possible D gene is TRBD1 (5 bases). CDR3 length: 16 residues. Germline V gene data show CDR1 as MNHNY and CDR2 as SVGAGI (reference sequence).

The chain uses TRBV7-8 and TRBJ1-6; TRBD1 matches at 7 bases. CDR3 size: 15 residues. Germline assignment: CDR1 SGHVS and CDR2 FQNEAQ. Losses at the gene ends were 1 base for V and 11 bases for J; bases not matched to a gene: 8. The CDR3 DNA is TGTGCCAGCAGCTTAGTCGCCCAGGGGGAACCACCCCTCCACTTT. Protein: CASSLVAQGEPPLHF.

The gene calls are TRBV20-1 and TRBJ2-1; 10 bases agree with TRBD1. The CDR3 runs 14 residues. With V trimmed by 6 bases and J by 8 bases, 10 bases remained unmatched. Germline V CDR1 and CDR2: DFQATT, SNEGSKA (reference sequence). The CDR3 is CSANDRGPGDEQFF. DNA of the CDR3: TGCAGTGCAAACGACAGGGGGCCAGGGGATGAGCAGTTCTTC.

The chain links TRBV12-3 or TRBV12-4 to TRBJ2-3; D is possibly TRBD2 (6 bases). V lost 3 bases and J lost 4, with 17 bases in between. The CDR3 runs 16 residues. CDR3 nucleotide sequence: TGTGCCAGCAGTTTGGTCTTTGGAGGGAGAGCAGATACGCAGTATTTT. Translated, it gives CASSLVFGGRADTQYF.

V and J are TRBV9 and TRBJ2-2; tentative D call: TRBD2 (5 bases). Germline CDR1 and CDR2: SGDLS and YYNGEE. This CDR3 has 15 amino acids. V was trimmed by 0 bases and J by 8 bases, leaving 14 bases between them. The CDR3 loop reads CASSVVGGLGGELFF. For the CDR3, the DNA is TGTGCCAGCAGCGTAGTAGGCGGGCTCGGTGGGGAGCTGTTTTTT. Supplemented by reference TRBV9 and TRBJ2-2, the full variable domain reads DSGVTQTPKHLITATGQRVTLRCSPRSGDLSVYWYQQSLDQGLQFLIQYYNGEERAKGNILERFSAQQFPDLHSELNLSSLELGDSALYFCASSVVGGLGGELFFGEGSRLTVL.

This sequence joins TRBV5-5 and TRBJ2-1, with D possibly matching TRBD2 (6 bases). Looked up from germline, CDR1 is SGHKS and CDR2 is YYEKEE (reference sequence). This CDR3 contains 18 residues. V was trimmed by 4 bases and J by 4 bases, leaving 24 bases between them. CDR3 protein: CASSPRVVGGTPYNEQFF. CDR3 coding DNA: TGTGCCAGCAGCCCGAGGGTGGTTGGTGGGACTCCATACAATGAGCAGTTCTTC.

J is TRBJ1-1 and V is TRBV20-1; D remains ambiguous. V was cut by 1 base and J by 6 bases, with 12 bases left in between. Germline V CDR1 and CDR2: DFQATT, SNEGSKA (reference sequence). The CDR3 covers 13 residues. CDR3 in amino acids: CSARVMGFSEAFF. The CDR3 nucleotides are TGCAGTGCTAGAGTCATGGGATTCTCTGAAGCTTTCTTT.